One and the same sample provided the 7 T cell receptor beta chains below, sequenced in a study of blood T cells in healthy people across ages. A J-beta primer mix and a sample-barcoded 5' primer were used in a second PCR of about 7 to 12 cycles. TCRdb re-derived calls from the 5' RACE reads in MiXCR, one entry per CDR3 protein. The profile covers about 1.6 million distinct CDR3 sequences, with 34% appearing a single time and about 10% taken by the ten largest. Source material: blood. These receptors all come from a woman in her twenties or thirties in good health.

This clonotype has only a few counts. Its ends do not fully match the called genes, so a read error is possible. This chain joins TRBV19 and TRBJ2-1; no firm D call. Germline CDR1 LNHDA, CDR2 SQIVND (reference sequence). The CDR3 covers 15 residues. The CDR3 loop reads CASNINSGTYNEQFF. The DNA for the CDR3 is TGTGCCAGTAATATAAACAGTGGCACCTACAATGAGCAGTTCTTC.

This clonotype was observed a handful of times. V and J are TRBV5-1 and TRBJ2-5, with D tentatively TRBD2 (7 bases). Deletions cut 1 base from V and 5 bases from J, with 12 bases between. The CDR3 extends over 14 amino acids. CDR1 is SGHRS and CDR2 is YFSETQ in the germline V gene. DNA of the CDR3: TGCGCCAGCAGCTTGAAGGGGGAGGGCGAGACCCAGTACTTC. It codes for CASSLKGEGETQYF.

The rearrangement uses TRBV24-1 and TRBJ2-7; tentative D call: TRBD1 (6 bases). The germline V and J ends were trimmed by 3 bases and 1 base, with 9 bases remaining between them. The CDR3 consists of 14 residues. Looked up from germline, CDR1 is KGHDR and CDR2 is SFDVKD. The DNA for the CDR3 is TGTGCCACCAGTGATACCGGACAGTCCTACGAGCAGTACTTC. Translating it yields CATSDTGQSYEQYF.

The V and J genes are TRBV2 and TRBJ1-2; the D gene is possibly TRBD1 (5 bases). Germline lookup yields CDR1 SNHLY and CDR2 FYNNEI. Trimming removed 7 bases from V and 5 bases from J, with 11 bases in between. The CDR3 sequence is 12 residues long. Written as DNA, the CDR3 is TGTGCCAGCAAGCGGACACCTTATGGCTACACCTTC. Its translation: CASKRTPYGYTF.

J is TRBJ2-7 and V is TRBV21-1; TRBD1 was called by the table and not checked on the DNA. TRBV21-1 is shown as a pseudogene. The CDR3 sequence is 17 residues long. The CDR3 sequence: CASSGGTSSNGRYEQYF. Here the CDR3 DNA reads TGTGCCAGCAGCGGGGGGACATCCTCGAACGGGCGATACGAGCAGTACTTC.

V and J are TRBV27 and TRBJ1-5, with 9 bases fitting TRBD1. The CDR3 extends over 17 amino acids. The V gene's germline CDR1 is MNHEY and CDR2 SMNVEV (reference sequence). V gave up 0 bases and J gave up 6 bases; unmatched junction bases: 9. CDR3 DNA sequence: TGTGCCAGCAGTTTATCTCCGGACAGGGGAAATGGTCAGCCCCAGCATTTT. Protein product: CASSLSPDRGNGQPQHF.

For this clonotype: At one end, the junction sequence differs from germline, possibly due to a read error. CDR3 nucleotide sequence: TGCGCCTGCAGCCCCGCTAGCGGGAGTTACAATGAGCAGTTCTTC. Its translation: CACSPASGSYNEQFF. The chain combines TRBV5-1 with TRBJ2-1; 10 nucleotides match TRBD2. Germline V gene data show CDR1 as SGHRS and CDR2 as YFSETQ. The CDR3 consists of 15 residues. Based on the CDR3 plus reference TRBV5-1 and TRBJ2-1, the full variable domain is KAGVTQTPRYLIKTRGQQVTLSCSPISGHRSVSWYQQTPGQGLQFLFEYFSETQRNKGNFPGRFSGRQFSNSRSEMNVSTLELGDSALYLCACSPASGSYNEQFFGPGTRLTVL.